Listed below are T cell receptor beta chains from one sample, sequenced in a study of neoadjuvant anti-PD-1 for oral cavity cancer. Repertoires were generated with immunoSEQ multiplex PCR, while TCRdb's copy carries only in-frame clones and drops some. The sample lists more than 12,000 clones, 60% to 75% occurring once. This specimen consisted of PBMCs, obtained before nivolumab (anti-PD-1) treatment. These receptors originate from a person between 35 and 79 years old with oral cavity squamous cell carcinoma. The CDR3 runs from the conserved cysteine through the conserved F or W. D genes are given only for firm matches. The size of a clone is reported for some rows only, either as once, few or many, or as a class for expanded clones.

D	size	V	J	CDR3	DNA
NA	few	TRBV7-2	TRBJ2-5	CASSLTRETQYF	TGTGCCAGCAGCCTCACCCGGGAGACCCAGTACTTC
NA	NA	TRBV2	TRBJ2-2	CASRKGGVTGELFF	TGTGCCAGCCGGAAGGGGGGGGTCACCGGGGAGCTGTTTTTT
NA	NA	TRBV6-6	TRBJ2-3	CASSYDAQYF	TGTGCCAGCAGTTACGATGCGCAGTATTTT
NA	NA	TRBV27	TRBJ1-1	CASSLYQGPNTEAFF	TGTGCCAGCAGTTTATATCAGGGACCGAACACTGAAGCTTTCTTT
TRBD1	NA	TRBV30	TRBJ2-7	CAWSPRTGNKQYF	TGTGCCTGGAGTCCCCGGACAGGGAACAAGCAGTACTTC
TRBD2	NA	TRBV10-3	TRBJ2-5	CAISESSGTETQYF	TGTGCCATCAGTGAGTCGAGCGGGACGGAGACCCAGTACTTC
NA	once	TRBV4-1	TRBJ1-4	CASSQTFATNEKLFF	TGCGCCAGCAGCCAGACTTTTGCAACTAATGAAAAACTGTTTTTT
NA	NA	TRBV5-1	TRBJ1-1	CASSLVSLKMNTEAFF	TGCGCCAGCAGCTTGGTATCCCTGAAGATGAACACTGAAGCTTTCTTT
NA	NA	TRBV6-1	TRBJ2-2	CASSEDTAPGELFF	TGTGCCAGCAGTGAAGACACTGCCCCCGGGGAGCTGTTTTTT
TRBD1	few	TRBV27	TRBJ2-2	CASSPGTGLFGELFF	TGTGCCAGCAGTCCGGGGACAGGTCTATTCGGGGAGCTGTTTTTT
NA	NA	TRBV2	TRBJ1-5	CASSREANQPQHF	TGTGCCAGCAGCCGGGAGGCAAATCAGCCCCAGCATTTT
TRBD2	NA	TRBV4-1	TRBJ2-1	CASSQPGTRPYYNEQFF	TGCGCCAGCAGCCAACCCGGGACTAGACCCTACTACAATGAGCAGTTCTTC
NA	NA	TRBV7-6	TRBJ2-1	CASSLQTWEQFF	TGTGCCAGCAGCTTGCAAACCTGGGAGCAGTTCTTC
TRBD1	NA	TRBV5-4	TRBJ2-2	CASSWGETGVGELFF	TGTGCCAGCAGCTGGGGGGAGACAGGGGTCGGGGAGCTGTTTTTT
TRBD1	NA	TRBV30	TRBJ1-6	CAWSFGQGYSPLHF	TGTGCCTGGAGTTTCGGACAGGGTTATTCACCCCTCCACTTT
NA	few	TRBV7-9	TRBJ2-2	CASSPPFRTSTGELFF	TGTGCCAGCAGCCCCCCTTTCCGGACAAGCACCGGGGAGCTGTTTTTT
NA	NA	TRBV7-9	TRBJ1-1	CASSLVVTEAFF	TGTGCCAGCAGCTTAGTAGTCACTGAAGCTTTCTTT
NA	NA	TRBV19	TRBJ1-5	CASSPTGIGSNQPQHF	TGTGCCAGTAGCCCCACAGGGATAGGGAGCAATCAGCCCCAGCATTTT
TRBD2	NA	TRBV4-1	TRBJ2-7	CASSLGLADYEQYF	TGCGCCAGCAGCCTTGGACTAGCGGACTACGAGCAGTACTTC
NA	few	TRBV28	TRBJ1-1	CASSLNRVKRERNTEAFF	TGTGCCAGCAGCCTCAACAGGGTTAAGCGTGAACGGAACACTGAAGCTTTCTTT
TRBD2	NA	TRBV19	TRBJ2-1	CASRGLAGPQAYNEQFF	TGTGCCAGTAGGGGACTAGCGGGACCTCAAGCCTACAATGAGCAGTTCTTC
TRBD1	NA	TRBV11-2	TRBJ2-1	CASSLEGTGLGEQFF	TGTGCCAGCAGCTTAGAGGGGACAGGTCTGGGTGAGCAGTTCTTC
NA	NA	TRBV2	TRBJ2-1	CASRESSYNEQFF	TGTGCCAGCAGGGAGAGCTCCTACAATGAGCAGTTCTTC
NA	few	TRBV5-4	TRBJ1-2	CASSPDPGNYGYTF	TGTGCCAGCAGCCCGGACCCGGGGAACTATGGCTACACCTTC
NA	NA	TRBV6-6	TRBJ2-5	CASGSTGIQETQYF	TGTGCCAGCGGAAGCACAGGTATTCAAGAGACCCAGTACTTC
TRBD1	few	TRBV2	TRBJ1-3	CASSEGTALSGNTIYF	TGTGCCAGCAGTGAGGGGACAGCACTCTCTGGAAACACCATATATTTT
NA	NA	TRBV5-1	TRBJ2-3	CASSLLTDTDTQYF	TGCGCCAGCAGCTTGCTTACTGACACAGATACGCAGTATTTT
NA	NA	TRBV28	TRBJ1-2	CASSLTTSYTF	TGTGCCAGCAGTTTAACTACCAGCTACACCTTC
NA	NA	TRBV5-1	TRBJ2-7	CASSRGQGDAYEQYF	TGCGCCAGCAGCCGAGGGCAGGGAGACGCCTACGAGCAGTACTTC